This T cell receptor beta chain emerged from a study of blood T cell repertoires in COVID-19. Study summary: Collection of acute and convalescent COVID-19 samples took place in the United States, Italy and Spain.

Data came from immunoSEQ multiplex PCR; TCRdb stores just in-frame clones and leaves some out. This sample carries fewer than 600,000 clones, 89% of them seen once, and the ten largest clones take roughly 0.84%. V lost 5 bases and J lost 6; bases outside the gene matches: 9. This CDR3 is built from 16 residues. In germline, CDR1 is SGHAT, CDR2 FQNNGV. The clonotype comes from a man between 18 and 29 years old with COVID-19, enrolled during active disease. The rearrangement links TRBV11-2 to TRBJ2-1, with 11 bases aligning to TRBD2. The material sequenced was peripheral blood. The CDR3: CASSIVLAGVGNEQFF. The CDR3, as DNA: TGTGCCAGCAGCATCGTACTAGCGGGAGTAGGCAATGAGCAGTTCTTC.